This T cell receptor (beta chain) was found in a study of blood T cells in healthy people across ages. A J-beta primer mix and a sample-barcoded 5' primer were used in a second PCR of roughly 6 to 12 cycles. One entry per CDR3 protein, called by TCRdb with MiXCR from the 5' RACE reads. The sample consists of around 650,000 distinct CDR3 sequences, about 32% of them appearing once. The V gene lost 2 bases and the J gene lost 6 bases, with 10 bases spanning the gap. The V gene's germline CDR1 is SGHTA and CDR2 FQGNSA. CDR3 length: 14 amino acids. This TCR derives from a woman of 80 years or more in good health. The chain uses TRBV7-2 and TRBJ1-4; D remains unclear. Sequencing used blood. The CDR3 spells CASSLRPLDEKLFF. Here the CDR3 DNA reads TGTGCCAGCAGCTTACGGCCGCTTGATGAAAAACTGTTTTTT.